This TCR beta chain was found in a study of cytomegalovirus exposure and HLA in healthy donors. Study-level background: Assignment to the Caucasian-associated ancestry cluster applied to over 70% of the approximately 390 genotyped donors.

It was with 60 Vbeta and 13 Jbeta primers that the PCR ran. Profiling relied on immunoSEQ multiplex PCR, and the TCRdb table lists in-frame clones only, not all of them. The profile shows 150,000 to 200,000 clones, just under 80% of them singletons. The CDR3 is 14 amino acids. Between the trimmed V and J ends, which lost 10 bases and 4 bases, there was a span of 19 bases. Germline V gives CDR1 MNHEY, CDR2 SMNVEV (reference sequence). The TCR originated in a woman under 40 in good health and CMV-seropositive. The chain couples TRBV27 to TRBJ2-5; D possibly corresponds to TRBD1 (6 bases). The sample taken for sequencing was PBMCs. CDR3 protein: CATKSTGFGETQYF. DNA for the CDR3: TGTGCCACCAAATCCACAGGGTTCGGAGAGACCCAGTACTTC.